Described below is a single T cell receptor beta chain sequence and its context. The antigen this receptor binds is unknown. The sample holds no much larger clone one base away, and base qualities are not on file. Libraries were constructed by PCR. TCRdb records Illumina HiSeq 2500 as the sequencer. TCR library preparation used molecular barcoding, with unique molecular identifiers applied to normalize quantification of the TCRbeta repertoire. The public reads were reprocessed in TCRdb via fastp at Q25 and MiXCR, keeping in-frame beta chains. For every CDR3 protein sequence, its rows merge into one entry that carries the most common genes and DNA. The sample table records 30,000 to 40,000 distinct CDR3 sequences; 5.5% to 8% of these occur just once. 25% to 35% of the sample is taken by the ten largest. The sample's time point, from its label and the paper: day 60 (about 2 months) after transplantation. In the paper's terms, the treatment or condition label means: allogeneic hematopoietic cell transplantation with graft depleted of TCRalphabeta T cells and CD19 B cells. TCRalphabeta/CD19-depleted allogeneic hematopoietic cell grafts were given to the transplant recipients, all of whom were children.

CDR1 and CDR2 are read off the germline V gene as SQVTM and ANQGSEA. The germline V end is reduced by 6 bases and the J end by 6 bases; junction bases left unmatched: 4. The CDR3 goes from the cysteine to the phenylalanine over 13 residues. CDR3 DNA only is kept here, 39 bases in frame from base 1. This specimen belongs to a study of T-cell reconstitution after alpha-beta-depleted transplantation in children (dated by TCRdb to about 2016). For context, the study as a whole: Using TCR repertoire profiling, the study quantitatively followed how T-cell immune reconstitution unfolded in children after TCRalphabeta/CD19-depleted allogeneic hematopoietic cell transplantation.

The paper's findings and limits, for the study overall: The frequencies of hyperexpanded clones fell over the following months, and after one year, T-cell counts and TCRbeta diversity were mostly attributed to newly produced T cells. In some patients, the high TCRbeta diversity seen at day 60 was put down to recipient T cells and intrathymic progenitors that had survived conditioning. About two months after transplant, the apparently early recovery of alphabetaT-cell counts reportedly depended on just several hundred clones that had expanded rapidly and came from non-depleted graft cells.

The sequences come from peripheral blood, collected 60 days after TCRalphabeta/CD19-depleted stem cell transplant. The receptor's source is a child in the first two years of life who had a stem cell transplant for acute myeloid leukemia, so the T cells may come from the graft donor. The receptor chain draws on TRBV29-1 and TRBJ2-3, with 12 central nucleotides matching TRBD2. The base sequence is TGCAGCGTCCGACTAGCGGGAGCCGATACGCAGTATTTT. This encodes CSVRLAGADTQYF.